This T cell receptor beta chain stems from a study of vaccination and CD4 T cells after COVID-19. About the research overall: Two-dose vaccination with either BNT162b2 or mRNA-1273 was given to participants. Whole-study findings and limits: Of the reactive clones in convalescent patients, a median 86.3% showed up only post-vaccination.

Regarding treatment: roughly ten-day PBMC culture with coronavirus spike peptide pools or control peptides (ViraFEST assay). The germline V gene encodes CDR1 MDHEN and CDR2 SYDVKM. The ends were cut back, 6 bases at V and 6 bases at J, with 17 bases in the middle. The CDR3 contains 14 residues. Researchers used the Oncomine TCR Beta short-read assay to sequence DNA from cultured CD4+ T cells. One entry per CDR3 protein, called by TCRdb with MiXCR from the PCR reads. This table has more than 15,000 distinct CDR3 sequences, 43% appearing once. In the case of this clonotype: Its antigen is as yet unknown.

The sequenced material came from CD4+ T cells from blood, cultured in vitro. The J gene is TRBJ1-2, the V gene TRBV28; D is perhaps TRBD1 (5 bases). This TCR was recovered from a human donor who had recovered from COVID-19. CDR3 bases: TGTGCCAGCAGCTGGCAGACAGTCTCAAATGGCTACACCTTC. Residues: CASSWQTVSNGYTF.